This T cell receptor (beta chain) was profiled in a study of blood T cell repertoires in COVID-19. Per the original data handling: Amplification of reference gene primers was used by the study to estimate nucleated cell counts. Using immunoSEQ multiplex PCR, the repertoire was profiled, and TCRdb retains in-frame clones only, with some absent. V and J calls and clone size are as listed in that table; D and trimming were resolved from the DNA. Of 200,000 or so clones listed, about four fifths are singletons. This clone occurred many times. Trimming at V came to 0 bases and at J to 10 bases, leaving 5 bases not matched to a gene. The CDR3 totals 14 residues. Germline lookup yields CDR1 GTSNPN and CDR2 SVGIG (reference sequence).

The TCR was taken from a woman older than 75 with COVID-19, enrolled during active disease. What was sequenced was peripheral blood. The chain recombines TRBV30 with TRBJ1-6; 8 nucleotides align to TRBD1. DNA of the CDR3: TGTGCCTGGAGTGTTGGACAGGGTACCTCACCCCTCCACTTT. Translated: CAWSVGQGTSPLHF.